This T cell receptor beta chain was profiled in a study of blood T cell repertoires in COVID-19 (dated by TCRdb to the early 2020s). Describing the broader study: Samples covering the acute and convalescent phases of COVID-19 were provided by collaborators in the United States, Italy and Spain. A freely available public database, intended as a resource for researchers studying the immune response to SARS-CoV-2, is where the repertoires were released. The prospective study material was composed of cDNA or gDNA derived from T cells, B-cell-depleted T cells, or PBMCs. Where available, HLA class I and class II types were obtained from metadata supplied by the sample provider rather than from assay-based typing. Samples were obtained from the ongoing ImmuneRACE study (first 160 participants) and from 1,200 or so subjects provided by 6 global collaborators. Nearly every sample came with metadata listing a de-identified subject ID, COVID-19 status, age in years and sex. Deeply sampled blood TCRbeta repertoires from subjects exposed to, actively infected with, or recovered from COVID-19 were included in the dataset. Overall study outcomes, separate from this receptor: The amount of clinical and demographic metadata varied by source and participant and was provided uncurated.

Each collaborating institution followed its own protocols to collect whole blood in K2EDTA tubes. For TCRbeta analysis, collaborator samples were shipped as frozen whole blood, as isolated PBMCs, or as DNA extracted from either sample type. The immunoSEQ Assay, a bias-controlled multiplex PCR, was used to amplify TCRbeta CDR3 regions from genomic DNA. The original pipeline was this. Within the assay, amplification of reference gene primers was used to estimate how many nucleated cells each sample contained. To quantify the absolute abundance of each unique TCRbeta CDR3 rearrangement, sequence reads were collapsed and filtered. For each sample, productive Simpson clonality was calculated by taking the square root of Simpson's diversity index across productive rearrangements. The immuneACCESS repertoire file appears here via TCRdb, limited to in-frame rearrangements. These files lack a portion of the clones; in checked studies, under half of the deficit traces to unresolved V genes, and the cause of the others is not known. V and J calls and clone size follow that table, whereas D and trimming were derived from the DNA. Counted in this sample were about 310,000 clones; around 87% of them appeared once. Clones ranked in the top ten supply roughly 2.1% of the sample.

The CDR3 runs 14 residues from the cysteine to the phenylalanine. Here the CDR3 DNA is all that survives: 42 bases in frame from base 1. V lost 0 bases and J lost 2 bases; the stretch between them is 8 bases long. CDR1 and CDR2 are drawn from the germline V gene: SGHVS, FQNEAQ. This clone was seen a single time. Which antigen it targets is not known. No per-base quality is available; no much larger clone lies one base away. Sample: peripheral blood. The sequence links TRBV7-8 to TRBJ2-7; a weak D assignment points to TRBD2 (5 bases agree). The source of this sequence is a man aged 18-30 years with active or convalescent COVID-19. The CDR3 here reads CASSLAGATYEQYF. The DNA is TGTGCCAGCAGCTTAGCGGGAGCGACCTACGAGCAGTACTTC.